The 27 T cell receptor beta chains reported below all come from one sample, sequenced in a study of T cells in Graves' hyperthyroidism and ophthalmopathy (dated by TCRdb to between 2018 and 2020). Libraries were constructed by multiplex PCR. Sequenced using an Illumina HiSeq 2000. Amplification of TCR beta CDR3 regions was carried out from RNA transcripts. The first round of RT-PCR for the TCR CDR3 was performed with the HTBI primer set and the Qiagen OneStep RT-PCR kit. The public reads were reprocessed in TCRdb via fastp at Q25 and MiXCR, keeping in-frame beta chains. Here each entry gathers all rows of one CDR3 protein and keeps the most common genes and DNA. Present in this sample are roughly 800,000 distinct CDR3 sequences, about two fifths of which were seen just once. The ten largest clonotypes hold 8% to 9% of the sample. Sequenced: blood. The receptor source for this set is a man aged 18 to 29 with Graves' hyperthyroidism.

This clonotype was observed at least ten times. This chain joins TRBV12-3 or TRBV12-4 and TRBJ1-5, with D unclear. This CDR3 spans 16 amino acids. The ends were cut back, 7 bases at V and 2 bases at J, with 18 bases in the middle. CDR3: CASTLDRWPGNQPQHF. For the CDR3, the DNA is TGTGCCAGCACCTTAGATCGGTGGCCTGGCAATCAGCCCCAGCATTTT.

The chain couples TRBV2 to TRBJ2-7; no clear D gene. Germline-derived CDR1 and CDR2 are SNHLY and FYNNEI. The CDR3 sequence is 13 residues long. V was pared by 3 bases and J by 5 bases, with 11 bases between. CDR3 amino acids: CASSEGPKDEQYF. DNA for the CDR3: TGTGCCAGCAGTGAGGGCCCCAAGGACGAGCAGTACTTC.

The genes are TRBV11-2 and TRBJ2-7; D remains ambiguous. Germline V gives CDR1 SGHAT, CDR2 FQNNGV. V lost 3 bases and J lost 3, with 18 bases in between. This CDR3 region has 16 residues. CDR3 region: CASSFLSGQKLYEQYF. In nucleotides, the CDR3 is TGTGCCAGCAGCTTTCTCTCCGGGCAGAAACTCTACGAGCAGTACTTC.

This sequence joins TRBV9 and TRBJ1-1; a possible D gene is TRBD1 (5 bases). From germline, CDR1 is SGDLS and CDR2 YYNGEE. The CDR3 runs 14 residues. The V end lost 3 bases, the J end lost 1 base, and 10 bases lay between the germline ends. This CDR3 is CASSGGDANTEAFF. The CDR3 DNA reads TGTGCCAGCAGCGGAGGGGACGCGAACACTGAAGCTTTCTTT.

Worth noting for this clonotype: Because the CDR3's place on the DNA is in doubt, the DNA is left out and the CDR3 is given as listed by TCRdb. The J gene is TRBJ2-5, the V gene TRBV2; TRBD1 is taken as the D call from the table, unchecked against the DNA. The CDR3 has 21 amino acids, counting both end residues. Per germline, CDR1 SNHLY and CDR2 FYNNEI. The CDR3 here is CASSEALQAAPFGSVGETQYF.

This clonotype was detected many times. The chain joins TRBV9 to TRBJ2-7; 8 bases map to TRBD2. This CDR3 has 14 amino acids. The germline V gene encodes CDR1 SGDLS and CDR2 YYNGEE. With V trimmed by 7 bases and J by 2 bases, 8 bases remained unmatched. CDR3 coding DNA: TGTGCCAGCTCCAGCGGGAGTGGAACCTACGAGCAGTACTTC. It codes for CASSSGSGTYEQYF.

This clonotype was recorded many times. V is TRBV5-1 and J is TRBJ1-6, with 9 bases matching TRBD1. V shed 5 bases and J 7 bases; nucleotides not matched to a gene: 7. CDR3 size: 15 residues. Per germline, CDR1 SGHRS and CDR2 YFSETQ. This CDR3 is CASSSEGQGNSPLHF. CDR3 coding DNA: TGCGCCAGCAGTTCGGAGGGACAGGGAAATTCACCCCTCCACTTT.

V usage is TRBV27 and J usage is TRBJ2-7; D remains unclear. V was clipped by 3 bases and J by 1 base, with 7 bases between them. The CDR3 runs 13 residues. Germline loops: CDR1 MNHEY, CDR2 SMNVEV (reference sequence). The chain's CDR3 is CASSFGASYEQYF. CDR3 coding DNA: TGTGCCAGCAGTTTTGGCGCTTCCTACGAGCAGTACTTC.

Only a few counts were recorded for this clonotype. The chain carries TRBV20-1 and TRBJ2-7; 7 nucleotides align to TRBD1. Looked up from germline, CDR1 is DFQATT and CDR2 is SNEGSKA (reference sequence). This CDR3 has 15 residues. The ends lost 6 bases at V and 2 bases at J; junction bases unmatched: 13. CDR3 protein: CSARFRDRATYEQYF. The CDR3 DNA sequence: TGCAGTGCAAGATTTCGAGACAGGGCCACCTACGAGCAGTACTTC.

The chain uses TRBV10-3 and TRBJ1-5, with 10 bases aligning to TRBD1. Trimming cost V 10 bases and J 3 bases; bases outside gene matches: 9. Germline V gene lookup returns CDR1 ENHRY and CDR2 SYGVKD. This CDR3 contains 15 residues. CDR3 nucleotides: TGTGCCACCGGGACAGGGGATGCGGACAATCAGCCCCAGCATTTT. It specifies CATGTGDADNQPQHF.

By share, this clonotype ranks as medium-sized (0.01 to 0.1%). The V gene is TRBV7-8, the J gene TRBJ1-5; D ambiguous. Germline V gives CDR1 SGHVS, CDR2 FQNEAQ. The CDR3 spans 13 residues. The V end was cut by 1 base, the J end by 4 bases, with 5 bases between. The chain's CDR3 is CASSLELNQPQHF. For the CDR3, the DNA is TGTGCCAGCAGCTTAGAGTTAAATCAGCCCCAGCATTTT.

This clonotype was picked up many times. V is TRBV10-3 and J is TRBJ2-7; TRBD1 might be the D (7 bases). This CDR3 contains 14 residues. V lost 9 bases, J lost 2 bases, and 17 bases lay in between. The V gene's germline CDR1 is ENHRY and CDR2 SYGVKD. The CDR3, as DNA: TGTGCCATGGAGGGGGCTAGCGCCGCCTACGAGCAGTACTTC. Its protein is CAMEGASAAYEQYF.

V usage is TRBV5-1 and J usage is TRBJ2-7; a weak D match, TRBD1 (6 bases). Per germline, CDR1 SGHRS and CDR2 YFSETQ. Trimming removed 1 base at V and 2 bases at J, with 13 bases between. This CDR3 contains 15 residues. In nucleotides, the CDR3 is TGCGCCAGCAGCTTGAGAGGACAGAGAACCTACGAGCAGTACTTC. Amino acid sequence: CASSLRGQRTYEQYF.

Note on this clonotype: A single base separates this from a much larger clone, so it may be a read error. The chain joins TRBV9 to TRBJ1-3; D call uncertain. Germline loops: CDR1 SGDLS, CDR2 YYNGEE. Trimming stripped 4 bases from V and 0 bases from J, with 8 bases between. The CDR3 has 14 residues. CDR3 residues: CASSTSGSGNTIYF. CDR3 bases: TGTGCCAGCAGCACGTCGGGCTCTGGAAACACCATATATTTT.

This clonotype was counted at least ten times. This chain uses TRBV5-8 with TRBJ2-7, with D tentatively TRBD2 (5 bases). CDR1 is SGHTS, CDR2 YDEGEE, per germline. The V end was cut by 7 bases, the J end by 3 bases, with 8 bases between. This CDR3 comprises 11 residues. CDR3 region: CASLGDYEQYF. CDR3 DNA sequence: TGTGCCAGCCTCGGGGACTACGAGCAGTACTTC.

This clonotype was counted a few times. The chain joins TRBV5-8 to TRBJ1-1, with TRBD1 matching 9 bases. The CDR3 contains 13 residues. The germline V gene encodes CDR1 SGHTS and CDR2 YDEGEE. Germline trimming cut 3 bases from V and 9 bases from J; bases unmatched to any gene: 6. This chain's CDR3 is CASSSGQGAQAFF. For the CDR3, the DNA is TGTGCCAGCAGCTCGGGACAGGGCGCACAAGCTTTCTTT. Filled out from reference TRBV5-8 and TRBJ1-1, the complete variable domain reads EAGVTQSPTHLIKTRGQQATLRCSPISGHTSVYWYQQALGLGLQFLLWYDEGEERNRGNFPPRFSGRQFPNYSSELNVNALELEDSALYLCASSSGQGAQAFFGQGTRLTVV.

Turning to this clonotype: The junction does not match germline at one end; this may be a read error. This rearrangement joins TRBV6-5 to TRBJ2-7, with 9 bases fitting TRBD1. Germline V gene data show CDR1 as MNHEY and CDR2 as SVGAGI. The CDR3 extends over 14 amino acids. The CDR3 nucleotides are TGTGCCGGCAGGATGACAGGGGGACCCTACGAGCAGTACTTC. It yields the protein CAGRMTGGPYEQYF.

The CDR3 protein is CAISESKGTGQPLHF. For the CDR3, the DNA is TGTGCCATCAGTGAGTCGAAAGGGACCGGTCAGCCCCTCCACTTT. The V call is TRBV10-3, the J call TRBJ1-6, with D tentatively TRBD1 (5 bases). Germline values: CDR1 ENHRY, CDR2 SYGVKD. The length of the CDR3 is 15 residues. Trimming removed 0 bases at V and 13 bases at J, with 16 bases between.

The CDR3 here is CSNYRGGTQYF. CDR3 DNA: TGCAGCAACTACAGGGGCGGGACGCAGTATTTT. The gene calls are TRBV29-1 and TRBJ2-3; TRBD1 aligns across 7 bases. Trimming cost V 8 bases and J 9 bases; bases outside gene matches: 8. Germline CDR1 SQVTM, CDR2 ANQGSEA. This CDR3 has 11 residues.

CDR3 region: CARGLAENTGELFF. CDR3 coding DNA: TGTGCCCGGGGACTAGCGGAGAACACCGGGGAGCTGTTTTTT. This chain links TRBV2 with TRBJ2-2, with TRBD2 matching over 11 bases. After removal of 11 bases from V and 1 base from J, the junction contained 3 bases not matched to a gene. Germline CDR1 is SNHLY and CDR2 is FYNNEI. The CDR3 runs 14 residues. Together with reference TRBV2 and TRBJ2-2, the CDR3 gives the full variable domain: EPEVTQTPSHQVTQMGQEVILRCVPISNHLYFYWYRQILGQKVEFLVSFYNNEISEKSEIFDDQFSVERPDGSNFTLKIRSTKLEDSAMYFCARGLAENTGELFFGEGSRLTVL.

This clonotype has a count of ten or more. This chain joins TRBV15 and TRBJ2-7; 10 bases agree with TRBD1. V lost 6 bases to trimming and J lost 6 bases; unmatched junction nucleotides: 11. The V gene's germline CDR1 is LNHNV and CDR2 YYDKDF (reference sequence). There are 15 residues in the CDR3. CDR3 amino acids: CATSFDRGRNSEQYF. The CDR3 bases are TGTGCCACCAGTTTTGACAGGGGGCGAAATAGCGAGCAGTACTTC.

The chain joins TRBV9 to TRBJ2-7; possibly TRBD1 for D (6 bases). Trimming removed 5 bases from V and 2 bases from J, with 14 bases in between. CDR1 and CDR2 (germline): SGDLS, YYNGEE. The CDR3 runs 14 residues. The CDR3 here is CASSLTGMTYEQYF. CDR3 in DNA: TGTGCCAGCAGTTTAACAGGGATGACCTACGAGCAGTACTTC.

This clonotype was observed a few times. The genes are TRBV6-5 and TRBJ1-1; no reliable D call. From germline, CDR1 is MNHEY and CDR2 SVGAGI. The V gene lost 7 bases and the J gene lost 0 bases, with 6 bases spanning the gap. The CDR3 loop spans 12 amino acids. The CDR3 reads CASKRLNTEAFF. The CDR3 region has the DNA TGTGCCAGCAAACGATTGAACACTGAAGCTTTCTTT.

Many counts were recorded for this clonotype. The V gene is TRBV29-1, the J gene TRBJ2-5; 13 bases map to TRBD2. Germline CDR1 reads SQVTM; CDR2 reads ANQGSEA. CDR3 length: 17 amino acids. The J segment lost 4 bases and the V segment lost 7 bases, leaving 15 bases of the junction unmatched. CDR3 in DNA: TGCAGCGCTCGGACTAGCGGGAGCTTTTTGATTGGAGAGACCCAGTACTTC. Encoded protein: CSARTSGSFLIGETQYF.

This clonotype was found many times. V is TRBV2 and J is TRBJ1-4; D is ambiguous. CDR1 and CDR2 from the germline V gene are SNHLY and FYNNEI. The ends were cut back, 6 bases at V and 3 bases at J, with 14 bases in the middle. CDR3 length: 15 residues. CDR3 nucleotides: TGTGCCAGCAGGATGGCAACCGCGGCTAATGAAAAACTGTTTTTT. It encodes CASRMATAANEKLFF.

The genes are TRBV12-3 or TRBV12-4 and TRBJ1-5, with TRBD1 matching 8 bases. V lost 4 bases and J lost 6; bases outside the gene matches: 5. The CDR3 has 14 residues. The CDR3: CASSSGGRGQPQHF. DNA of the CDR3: TGTGCCAGCAGTTCAGGGGGCAGGGGTCAGCCCCAGCATTTT.

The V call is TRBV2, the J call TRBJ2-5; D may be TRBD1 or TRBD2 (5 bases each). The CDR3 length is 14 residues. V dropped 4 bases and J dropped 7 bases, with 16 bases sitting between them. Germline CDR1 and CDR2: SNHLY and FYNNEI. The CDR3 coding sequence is TGTGCCAGCAGTGCTTCGGGGACGGCGGGGACCCAGTACTTC. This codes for CASSASGTAGTQYF.